A selection of T cell receptor beta chains follows, all from one sample in a study of OX40 agonist ivuxolimab in advanced cancers. Sequenced by immunoSEQ multiplex PCR; TCRdb stores in-frame clones only, minus some. This sample yields more than 9,000 clones, of which around 70% are seen a single time; 35% belongs to the top ten. The sequenced sample was CD4+ or CD8+ T cells sorted from blood, obtained in a trial of the OX40 agonist ivuxolimab. The receptors shown here come from an adult with an advanced solid tumor such as melanoma, head and neck, liver or kidney cancer. Both conserved end residues are part of each CDR3. D genes are given only for firm matches. Part of the rows lack a size; the others show once, few, many or a class for expanded clones.

abundance,v_gene,d_gene,j_gene,CDR3aa,CDR3nt
NA,TRBV27,NA,TRBJ1-2,CASSPRGGAFNYGYTF,TGTGCCAGCAGCCCTCGTGGGGGGGCGTTTAACTATGGCTACACCTTC
NA,TRBV11-2,NA,TRBJ2-1,CASSLVLAREQFF,TGTGCCAGCAGCTTAGTTTTAGCTCGGGAGCAGTTCTTC
NA,TRBV27,TRBD1,TRBJ2-5,CASRPGTGQETQYF,TGTGCCAGCAGACCCGGGACAGGCCAAGAGACCCAGTACTTC
NA,TRBV4-3,NA,TRBJ1-4,CASSQDWPATNEKLFF,TGCGCCAGCAGCCAAGATTGGCCTGCAACTAATGAAAAACTGTTTTTT
NA,TRBV19,NA,TRBJ2-1,CASSIASGVYNEQFF,TGTGCCAGTAGTATAGCGAGCGGCGTATACAATGAGCAGTTCTTC
NA,TRBV9,NA,TRBJ2-1,CASSLWGRVGEEEQFF,TGTGCCAGCAGCCTCTGGGGAAGGGTGGGAGAGGAGGAGCAGTTCTTC
NA,TRBV9,NA,TRBJ2-2,CASSVDREKGTTGELFF,TGTGCCAGCAGCGTAGATCGAGAGAAGGGGACCACCGGGGAGCTGTTTTTT
medium-sized,TRBV19,NA,TRBJ2-5,CASSPDFQETQYF,TGTGCCAGTAGTCCGGACTTTCAAGAGACCCAGTACTTC
NA,TRBV19,NA,TRBJ1-1,CASSISKNTEAFF,TGTGCCAGTAGTATATCTAAGAACACTGAAGCTTTCTTT
few,TRBV7-8,TRBD2,TRBJ2-7,CASSLIRTSGFNYEQYF,TGTGCCAGCAGCTTAATAAGGACTAGCGGGTTTAACTACGAGCAGTACTTC
NA,TRBV7-8,NA,TRBJ1-4,CASSPMGRAYHEKLFF,TGTGCCAGCAGTCCTATGGGCAGGGCATATCATGAAAAACTGTTTTTT
few,TRBV11-2,TRBD2,TRBJ2-3,CASSWTPAGALTDTQYF,TGTGCCAGCAGCTGGACACCAGCGGGAGCCCTTACAGATACGCAGTATTTT
NA,TRBV7-2,TRBD1,TRBJ1-2,CASSFVPGQGALYGYTF,TGTGCCAGCAGCTTTGTTCCGGGACAGGGTGCGCTATATGGCTACACCTTC